This T cell receptor beta chain was recorded in a study of CXCR3-negative and CXCR3-positive naive CD8 T cells (dated 2019 in TCRdb). Background on the whole study: In total, roughly 140 million TRB reads were obtained, which works out to roughly 1.5 +/- 0.3 million reads per library. The diversity and physicochemical repertoire analyses included approximately ten donors pooled from two independent experiments. The TRBV-TRBJ cluster analysis covered naive subsets from 5 or 6 donors and memory cells from 3 donors.

For every CD8+ T cell subset, 300,000 cells were flow-sorted straight into RLT lysis buffer, and each subset was sorted in triplicate. To exclude memory contaminants, naive CD8+ T cells were stringently defined as CD45RO-CCR7+CD27+CD95-. Peripheral blood mononuclear cells were isolated from buffy coats by standard density gradient centrifugation. A FACSAria III was used to flow-sort naive CD8+ T cells into CXCR3-negative and CXCR3-positive populations. An RNeasy Mini Kit was used to extract total RNA from the sorted cells. General study outcomes and caveats: Similar TRBV-TRBJ usage was shown by naive CXCR3-negative and CXCR3-positive cells from the same donor, whereas distinct patterns were shown by memory cells. CXCR3 expression partially decreased after cryopreservation, so most assays used freshly isolated PBMCs. Both naive subsets had comparably high repertoire diversity, while memory CD8+ T cells had much lower repertoire diversity. Because surface CD5, which is linked to self-reactivity in mice, was comparable between the naive subsets, TCR interaction strength was also inferred from the physicochemical properties of TRB CDR3s. TRB CDR3s from CXCR3-positive naive cells showed higher hydrophobicity (lower Kidera factor 4), lower energy, and higher strength and volume indices than CXCR3-negative naive cells.

From its cysteine to its phenylalanine, the CDR3 spans 19 amino acids. No DNA accompanies this entry. In the germline V gene (reference sequence), CDR1 corresponds to MNHNY and CDR2 to SVGAGI. About this clonotype: The clone's antigen remains unknown.

The sequencing machine was a NextSeq 550. The Human TCR Profiling Kit (MiLaboratory) was used to make UMI-labeled 5' RACE TRB cDNA libraries. The full amount of extracted RNA was used for cDNA synthesis, and the full amount of resulting cDNA was used for PCR amplification. The libraries were made side by side, with each library going through the same number of PCR cycles. For the original study's pipeline: With a minimum of two reads required per UMI, MIGEC and MiXCR pulled out about 49,000 +/- 11,000 unique UMI-labeled TRB cDNA molecules from each library. On average, roughly 40,000 +/- 10,000 functional in-frame TRB CDR3 nucleotide clonotypes lacking stop codons were found per library. After each sample was downsampled to 5000 UMI-labeled TRB molecules, VDJtools was used to calculate diversity metrics such as normalized Shannon-Wiener and Chao1. Clonotype-size-weighted physicochemical properties of the central five CDR3 residues (interaction energy, strength, volume and Kidera factor 4) were computed in VDJtools. TCRdb reprocessed the reads and assigns one entry to each CDR3 protein sequence, leaving out DNA. The V and J calls shown here were made by TCRdb, not taken from the authors' results. The sample's table covers around 95,000 distinct CDR3 sequences. 0.9% to 1.2% of the sample is held by the ten biggest clonotypes.

The sample consisted of naive CXCR3+ CD8+ T cells from blood. The meaning of the sample's cell subset or site label: CD45RO-CCR7+CD27+CD95- naive CD8+ T cells expressing CXCR3 (TNR3+). This sequence was found in a human donor in good health. Some clones in this sample may be carry-over from other donors' samples. The chain is assembled from TRBV6-6 and TRBJ2-1; absent DNA, TCRdb's TRBD1 call cannot be checked. The CDR3 protein: CASSYPHEAGETSYNEQFF.